The 23 T cell receptor beta chains in this list originate from one sample, sequenced in a study of cytomegalovirus exposure and HLA in healthy donors. Sequencing used immunoSEQ multiplex PCR; TCRdb keeps in-frame clones, though not all of them. Of roughly 250,000 clones detected, around 87% appear once; the ten largest clones hold around 2.6%. Sequencing was carried out using PBMCs. The source is a man younger than 30 in good health and CMV-seronegative.

This clone has a handful of counts. The rearrangement joins TRBV4-2 to TRBJ2-7, with D possibly TRBD2 on 6 matching bases. V gave up 3 bases and J gave up 2 bases, with 8 bases separating them. Germline assignment: CDR1 LGHNA and CDR2 YNFKEQ. This CDR3 region has 13 residues. The CDR3 sequence: CASSHQRAYEQYF. The CDR3 nucleotides read TGTGCCAGCAGCCACCAGCGGGCCTACGAGCAGTACTTC.

This sequence joins TRBV27 and TRBJ2-7; 15 bases match TRBD2. The V and J ends lost 4 bases and 3 bases, in that order; junction bases with no gene match: 25. This CDR3 has 23 residues. Germline CDR1 reads MNHEY; CDR2 reads SMNVEV (reference sequence). In DNA, the CDR3 is TGTGCCAGCAGTTCGAATTTCCGTACCCCCGGGACTAGCGGGGGGCGCCAGATCTACGAGCAGTACTTC. Its protein product is CASSSNFRTPGTSGGRQIYEQYF.

Only a few counts were recorded for this clone. The chain combines TRBV28 with TRBJ1-5, with D perhaps matching TRBD1 (5 bases). V lost 3 bases and J 4 bases, leaving 7 bases between the germline ends. This CDR3 has 13 amino acids. The germline V gene has CDR1 MDHEN and CDR2 SYDVKM. The CDR3 here is CASSFTGNQPQHF. The CDR3 DNA sequence: TGTGCCAGCAGTTTCACAGGAAATCAGCCCCAGCATTTT. The full variable domain, in which reference TRBV28 and TRBJ1-5 provide the parts outside the CDR3, is DVKVTQSSRYLVKRTGEKVFLECVQDMDHENMFWYRQDPGLGLRLIYFSYDVKMKEKGDIPEGYSVSREKKERFSLILESASTNQTSMYLCASSFTGNQPQHFGDGTRLSIL.

The chain carries TRBV7-9 and TRBJ2-1; TRBD2 agrees at 8 bases. V shed 11 bases and J 13 bases; nucleotides not matched to a gene: 19. From germline, CDR1 is SEHNR and CDR2 FQNEAQ (reference sequence). This CDR3 contains 14 residues. Here the CDR3 DNA reads TGTGCCTCCCAAGTAGGTTTGAGTAGCGGGAATCAGTTCTTC. Protein product: CASQVGLSSGNQFF.

This chain links TRBV18 with TRBJ1-2, with TRBD1 matching 7 bases. Germline lookup yields CDR1 KGHSH and CDR2 LQKENI. The CDR3 sequence is 13 residues long. V was clipped by 6 bases and J by 4 bases; unmatched bases: 5. In DNA, the CDR3 is TGTGCCAGCTCGCCGGACAGGACCTATGGCTACACCTTC. Translation gives CASSPDRTYGYTF.

The chain joins TRBV7-3 to TRBJ2-1; a possible D gene is TRBD2 (6 bases). Between the trimmed V and J ends, which lost 2 bases and 10 bases, there was a span of 21 bases. This CDR3 region has 16 residues. CDR1 and CDR2 (germline): SGHTA, FQGTGA. CDR3 nucleotides: TGTGCCAGCAGCTTATGGGTAGCGGAACGAATGGAGGAGCAGTTCTTC. It yields the protein CASSLWVAERMEEQFF.

This chain uses TRBV11-2 with TRBJ2-3, with 9 bases fitting TRBD1. CDR3 length: 15 residues. CDR1 SGHAT and CDR2 FQNNGV come from the germline V gene. V shed 5 bases and J 5 bases; nucleotides not matched to a gene: 8. The CDR3 is CASSPGQGLGDTQYF. The CDR3 DNA is TGTGCCAGCAGCCCGGGACAGGGATTAGGAGATACGCAGTATTTT.

This chain connects TRBV5-4 to TRBJ2-5, with TRBD2 identical over 8 bases. CDR1 is SGHNT, CDR2 YYREEE, per germline (reference sequence). The CDR3 sequence is 15 residues long. V lost 4 bases to trimming and J lost 3 bases; unmatched junction nucleotides: 8. The CDR3 sequence is CASSAGGAGEETQYF. Written as DNA, the CDR3 is TGTGCCAGCAGCGCGGGGGGAGCGGGGGAAGAGACCCAGTACTTC.

The chain recombines TRBV9 with TRBJ1-6; 10 bases are shared with TRBD1. Germline values: CDR1 SGDLS, CDR2 YYNGEE. The CDR3 extends over 17 amino acids. J lost 5 bases, V lost 5 bases, and 10 bases had no gene match. The CDR3 DNA reads TGTGCCAGCAGTGCCCGGGACAGGGGTTTCCATAATTCACCCCTCCACTTT. This codes for CASSARDRGFHNSPLHF.

The genes are TRBV5-1 and TRBJ1-4; maybe TRBD1 (6 bases). Looked up from germline, CDR1 is SGHRS and CDR2 is YFSETQ. The CDR3 runs 15 residues. Trimming pared 1 base from V and 7 bases from J, leaving 14 bases between. DNA of the CDR3: TGCGCCAGCAGCTTGCATGGGGGGGCGAGTGAAAAACTGTTTTTT. Translation: CASSLHGGASEKLFF.

This clone has a handful of counts. The chain employs TRBV19 and TRBJ1-2; TRBD1 matches at 7 bases. Trimming removed 9 bases from V and 5 bases from J; junction bases left unmatched: 12. Germline V gives CDR1 LNHDA, CDR2 SQIVND (reference sequence). The CDR3 contains 14 residues. The CDR3 DNA follows: TGTGCCAGCCGGCAAGGACAGGTTTCTTATGGCTACACCTTC. Encoded protein: CASRQGQVSYGYTF.

In this sample, this clone turned up once. This chain links TRBV5-3 with TRBJ2-1, with a possible D match to TRBD2 (5 bases). TRBV5-3 is recorded as an ORF, its role being uncertain. Between the trimmed V and J ends, which lost 0 bases and 7 bases, there was a span of 14 bases. The CDR3 contains 15 residues. The CDR3 reads CARSLAGKARNEQFF. In DNA, the CDR3 is TGTGCCAGAAGCTTGGCCGGGAAGGCCCGAAATGAGCAGTTCTTC.

The chain employs TRBV28 and TRBJ2-1; no clear D gene. The V and J ends lost 5 bases and 0 bases respectively, with 11 bases between them. CDR1 and CDR2 from the germline V gene are MDHEN and SYDVKM. The CDR3 extends over 15 amino acids. Here the CDR3 reads CASSRVPSSYNEQFF. For the CDR3, the DNA is TGTGCCAGCAGTCGGGTCCCCAGCTCCTACAATGAGCAGTTCTTC.

The chain carries TRBV27 and TRBJ2-7, with 7 bases matching TRBD1. The CDR3 loop spans 12 amino acids. Germline CDR1 reads MNHEY; CDR2 reads SMNVEV (reference sequence). J lost 5 bases, V lost 6 bases, and 4 bases had no gene match. The CDR3 spells CASSPDRDEQYF. DNA of the CDR3: TGTGCCAGCAGCCCTGACAGGGACGAGCAGTACTTC.

This chain connects TRBV28 to TRBJ1-2; 7 nucleotides align to TRBD1. This CDR3 is 12 amino acids long. The germline gives CDR1 MDHEN, CDR2 SYDVKM. V lost 6 bases to trimming and J lost 8 bases; unmatched junction nucleotides: 6. The CDR3 sequence: CASRPQGEGYTF. The CDR3 coding sequence is TGTGCCAGCAGGCCCCAGGGGGAAGGCTACACCTTC.

This chain uses TRBV28 with TRBJ2-7; 7 positions match TRBD1. This CDR3 region has 14 residues. Losses at the gene ends were 7 bases for V and 5 bases for J; bases not matched to a gene: 11. Germline V lookup: CDR1 MDHEN, CDR2 SYDVKM. DNA for the CDR3: TGTGCCAGCAACCCGACAGGGTTTCCCAACGAGCAGTACTTC. Residues: CASNPTGFPNEQYF.

The chain links TRBV4-3 to TRBJ2-1, with 10 bases that match TRBD1. The ends lost 3 bases at V and 4 bases at J; junction bases unmatched: 3. CDR1 is LGHNA, CDR2 YSLEER, per germline. The CDR3 contains 15 residues. The CDR3 loop reads CASSQDRGLYNEQFF. Here the CDR3 DNA reads TGCGCCAGCAGCCAGGACAGGGGGTTGTACAATGAGCAGTTCTTC.

The gene calls are TRBV19 and TRBJ2-1, with TRBD1 matching 8 bases. V lost 4 bases to trimming and J lost 3 bases; unmatched junction nucleotides: 5. The germline V gene has CDR1 LNHDA and CDR2 SQIVND (reference sequence). CDR3 length equals 15 residues. The DNA for the CDR3 is TGTGCCAGTAGTAGGGGGACAGGAAACTACAATGAGCAGTTCTTC. Residues: CASSRGTGNYNEQFF.

This chain joins TRBV27 and TRBJ2-2; D is perhaps TRBD1 (6 bases). Trimming shortened V by 2 bases and J by 5 bases, and 12 bases separated the two germline ends. CDR1 MNHEY and CDR2 SMNVEV come from the germline V gene (reference sequence). This CDR3 has 15 amino acids. Written as DNA, the CDR3 is TGTGCCAGCAGTTTAAGGGGGACCTTAACCGGGGAGCTGTTTTTT. Its translation: CASSLRGTLTGELFF.

The chain recombines TRBV28 with TRBJ2-7; TRBD2 aligns across 11 bases. Germline assignment: CDR1 MDHEN and CDR2 SYDVKM. J gave up 4 bases and V 1 base, and 3 bases lay outside the gene matches. This CDR3 has 15 residues. In nucleotides, the CDR3 is TGTGCCAGCAGTTTATTGGGGACTAGCGGTTACGAGCAGTACTTC. Its protein product is CASSLLGTSGYEQYF.

This rearrangement joins TRBV29-1 to TRBJ2-1, with 8 bases aligning to TRBD2. Looked up from germline, CDR1 is SQVTM and CDR2 is ANQGSEA. CDR3 length equals 14 residues. V lost 4 bases, J lost 8 bases, and 10 bases stayed unmatched. In DNA form, the CDR3 reads TGCAGCGTTGTCCGACGAAGCGGGAGTGATGAGCAGTTCTTC. Residues: CSVVRRSGSDEQFF.

V usage is TRBV4-3 and J usage is TRBJ2-3, with TRBD2 identical over 10 bases. The ends lost 1 base at V and 1 base at J; junction bases unmatched: 2. CDR3 length: 16 amino acids. In germline, CDR1 is LGHNA, CDR2 YSLEER. CDR3 sequence (DNA): TGCGCCAGCAGCCAAGCGCTAGCGGGGGGCACAGATACGCAGTATTTT. It codes for CASSQALAGGTDTQYF.

V gene TRBV6-5 combines with J gene TRBJ2-1; a weak D match, TRBD1 (6 bases). Per the germline V gene, CDR1 is MNHEY and CDR2 is SVGAGI. The CDR3 length is 13 residues. The V gene lost 5 bases and the J gene lost 9 bases, with 14 bases spanning the gap. In DNA, the CDR3 is TGTGCCAGCAGTCCACAGGGTTGGAGTGAGCAGTTCTTC. It codes for CASSPQGWSEQFF.